The 7 T cell receptor beta chains given below trace back to one sample, sequenced in a study of blood T cell repertoires in COVID-19 (dated by TCRdb to 2018 to 2021). Receptors were amplified or captured by the immunoSEQ multiplex PCR assay. TCRdb re-hosts the immuneACCESS table, in-frame sequences only. Its copies lack some clones; in the studies checked, an unresolved V gene accounts for under half of them, and the cause for the rest is not known. The table for this sample lists roughly 200,000 clones; about 86% of them were counted only once. Of the sample, approximately 6.2% falls within the top ten clones. Material for sequencing was peripheral blood. The receptors originated from a man aged 55-75 years who had recovered from COVID-19.

This chain joins TRBV19 and TRBJ1-2, with D tentatively TRBD1 (6 bases). V was shortened by 4 bases and J by 3 bases, with 15 bases between the two germline ends. The CDR3 loop spans 15 amino acids. Germline CDR1 LNHDA, CDR2 SQIVND (reference sequence). The CDR3 nucleotides read TGTGCCAGTAGTACCACAGGGCAGGGCGACTATGGCTACACCTTC. It yields the protein CASSTTGQGDYGYTF.

The chain recombines TRBV3-1 (or the pseudogene TRBV3-2) with TRBJ1-2; 10 bases are a match to TRBD1. CDR3 length: 16 amino acids. Per germline, CDR1 LGHDT and CDR2 YNNKEL (reference sequence). Trimming took 3 bases from V and 4 from J; bases not matched to a gene: 8. CDR3 coding DNA: TGTGCCAGCAGCCAGCGTCAGACAGGGGGCGGCTATGGCTACACCTTC. Its translation: CASSQRQTGGGYGYTF.

This CDR3 is CATSDPGGRSWDTQYF. The CDR3 nucleotides read TGTGCCACCAGTGATCCTGGCGGGAGGAGTTGGGATACGCAGTATTTT. The chain has TRBV24-1 and TRBJ2-3, with TRBD2 matching over 8 bases. The CDR3 spans 16 residues. From germline, CDR1 is KGHDR and CDR2 SFDVKD. V trimming: 3 bases; J trimming: 6 bases; junction bases outside the gene matches: 10.

The rearrangement uses TRBV12-3 or TRBV12-4 and TRBJ2-7; no reliable D call. The CDR3 has 13 amino acids. V lost 1 base and J 6 bases, leaving 10 bases between the germline ends. CDR3 in amino acids: CASSLVAAREQYF. CDR3 nucleotide sequence: TGTGCCAGCAGTTTAGTGGCTGCCCGCGAGCAGTACTTC.

CDR3 in amino acids: CASSTRAGNTEAFF. The CDR3 nucleotides are TGTGCCAGTAGTACCAGGGCAGGGAACACTGAAGCTTTCTTT. The chain carries TRBV19 and TRBJ1-1; D might be TRBD1 (5 bases). V lost 4 bases, J lost 1 base, and 10 bases lay in between. From germline, CDR1 is LNHDA and CDR2 SQIVND (reference sequence). The CDR3 has 14 residues.

V gene TRBV18 combines with J gene TRBJ2-7; D unclear. Germline V gene data show CDR1 as KGHSH and CDR2 as LQKENI. CDR3 length: 11 amino acids. The V gene lost 3 bases and the J gene lost 2 bases, with 2 bases spanning the gap. Here the CDR3 DNA reads TGTGCCAGCTCACCCGCCTACGAGCAGTACTTC. Residues: CASSPAYEQYF. The full variable domain, with the rest looked up from reference TRBV18 and TRBJ2-7, is NAGVMQNPRHLVRRRGQEARLRCSPMKGHSHVYWYRQLPEEGLKFMVYLQKENIIDESGMPKERFSAEFPKEGPSILRIQQVVRGDSAAYFCASSPAYEQYFGPGTRLTVT.

The rearrangement links TRBV6-5 to TRBJ2-7; D remains unclear. This CDR3 has 14 amino acids. Germline values: CDR1 MNHEY, CDR2 SVGAGI. V was clipped by 2 bases and J by 2 bases, with 10 bases between them. The CDR3 loop is CASSYALGPYEQYF. The CDR3 coding sequence is TGTGCCAGCAGTTACGCACTTGGTCCCTACGAGCAGTACTTC.